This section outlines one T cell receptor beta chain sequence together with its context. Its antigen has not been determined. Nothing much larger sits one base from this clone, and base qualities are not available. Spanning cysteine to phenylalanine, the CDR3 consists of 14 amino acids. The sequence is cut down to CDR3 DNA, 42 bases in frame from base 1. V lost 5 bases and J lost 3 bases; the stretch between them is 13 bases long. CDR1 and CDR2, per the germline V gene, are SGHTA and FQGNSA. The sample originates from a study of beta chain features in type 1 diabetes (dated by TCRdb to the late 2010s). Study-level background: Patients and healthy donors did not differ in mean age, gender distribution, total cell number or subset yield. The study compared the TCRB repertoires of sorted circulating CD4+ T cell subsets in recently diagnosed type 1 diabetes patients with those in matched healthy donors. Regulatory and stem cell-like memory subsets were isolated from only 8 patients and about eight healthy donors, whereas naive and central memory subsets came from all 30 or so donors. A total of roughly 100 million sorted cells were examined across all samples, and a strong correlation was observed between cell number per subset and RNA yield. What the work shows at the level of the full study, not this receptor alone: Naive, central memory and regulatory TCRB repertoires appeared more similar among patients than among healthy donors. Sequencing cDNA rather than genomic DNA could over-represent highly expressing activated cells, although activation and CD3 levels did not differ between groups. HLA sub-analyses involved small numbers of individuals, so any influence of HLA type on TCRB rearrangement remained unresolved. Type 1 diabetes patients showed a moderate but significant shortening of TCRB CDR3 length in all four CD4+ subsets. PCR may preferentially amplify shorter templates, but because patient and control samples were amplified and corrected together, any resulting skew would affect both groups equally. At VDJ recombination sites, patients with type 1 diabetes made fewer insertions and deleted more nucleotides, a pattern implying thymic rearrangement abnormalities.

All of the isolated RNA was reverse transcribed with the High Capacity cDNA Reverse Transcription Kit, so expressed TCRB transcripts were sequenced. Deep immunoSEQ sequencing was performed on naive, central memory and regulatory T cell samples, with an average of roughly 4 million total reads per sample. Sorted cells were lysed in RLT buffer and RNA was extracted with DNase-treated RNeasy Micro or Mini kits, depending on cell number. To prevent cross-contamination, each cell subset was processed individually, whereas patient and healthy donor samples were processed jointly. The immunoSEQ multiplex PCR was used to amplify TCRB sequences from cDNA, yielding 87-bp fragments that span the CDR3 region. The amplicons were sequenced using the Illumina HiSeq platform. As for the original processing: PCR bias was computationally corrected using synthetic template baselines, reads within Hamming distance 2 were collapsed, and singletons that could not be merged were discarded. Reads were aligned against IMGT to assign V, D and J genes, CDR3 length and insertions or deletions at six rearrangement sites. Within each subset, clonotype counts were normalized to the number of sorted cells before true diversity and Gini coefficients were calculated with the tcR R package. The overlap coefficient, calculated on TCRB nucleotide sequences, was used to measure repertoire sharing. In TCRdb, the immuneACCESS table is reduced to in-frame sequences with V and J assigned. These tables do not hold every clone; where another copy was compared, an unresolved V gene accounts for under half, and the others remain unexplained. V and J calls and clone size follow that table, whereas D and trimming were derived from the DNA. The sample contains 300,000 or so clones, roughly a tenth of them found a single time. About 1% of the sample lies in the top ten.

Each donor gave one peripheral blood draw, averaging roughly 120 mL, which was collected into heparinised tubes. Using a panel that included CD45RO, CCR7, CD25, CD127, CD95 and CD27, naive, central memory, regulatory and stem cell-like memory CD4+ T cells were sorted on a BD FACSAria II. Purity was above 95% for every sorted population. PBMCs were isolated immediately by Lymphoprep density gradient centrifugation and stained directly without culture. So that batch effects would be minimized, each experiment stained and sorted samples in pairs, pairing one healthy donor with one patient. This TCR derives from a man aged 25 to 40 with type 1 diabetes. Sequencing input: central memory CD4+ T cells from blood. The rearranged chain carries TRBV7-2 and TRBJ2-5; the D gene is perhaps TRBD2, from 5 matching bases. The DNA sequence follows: TGTGCCAGCAGCCCCTACTCCGGGGAAGAGACCCAGTACTTC. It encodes CASSPYSGEETQYF.